This paragraph covers one T cell receptor (beta chain) sequence. The repertoire was sequenced with immunoSEQ multiplex PCR; TCRdb's copy has only in-frame clones and lacks some. The sample lists some 150,000 clones; roughly 90% were seen once. This specimen comes from a study of control samples from healthy donors and cancer patients. This CDR3 contains 14 residues. The V gene's germline CDR1 is MNHEY and CDR2 SMNVEV (reference sequence). V shed 3 bases, J shed 8 bases, and the junction held 8 bases outside the gene matches. Specimen: blood. The chain couples TRBV27 to TRBJ2-3; 7 nucleotides match TRBD2. This clonotype originated in a man aged 25-45 years in good health. This CDR3 is CASSLGGERSTQYF. The CDR3 DNA reads as TGTGCCAGCAGTTTGGGGGGGGAACGTAGTACGCAGTATTTT.